This T cell receptor beta chain was observed in a study of beta chain features in type 1 diabetes. General observations from the study: Fewer junction insertions and more nucleotide deletions appeared in type 1 diabetes patients.

The CDR3 extends over 14 amino acids. Germline loops: CDR1 MDHEN, CDR2 SYDVKM. V was cut by 4 bases and J by 4 bases, with 13 bases left in between. Staining for CD45RO/CCR7/CD25/CD127/CD95/CD27 allowed sorting of CD4+ naive, central memory, regulatory and stem cell-like memory cells. The whole isolated RNA underwent reverse transcription, so sequencing captured expressed TCRB transcripts. Sequenced by immunoSEQ multiplex PCR; TCRdb stores in-frame clones only, minus some. The table lists roughly 400,000 clones, around 15% of them singletons. This clone has a handful of counts. Its antigen is undetermined.

The genes are TRBV28 and TRBJ1-1; tentatively, D is TRBD1 (6 bases). The sequencing sample was made of naive CD4+ T cells from blood. This TCR was sampled from a woman aged 18-35 years in good health. The DNA of the CDR3 is TGTGCCAGCAGTTCTCACAGGGCCCTCACTGAAGCTTTCTTT. It yields the protein CASSSHRALTEAFF.